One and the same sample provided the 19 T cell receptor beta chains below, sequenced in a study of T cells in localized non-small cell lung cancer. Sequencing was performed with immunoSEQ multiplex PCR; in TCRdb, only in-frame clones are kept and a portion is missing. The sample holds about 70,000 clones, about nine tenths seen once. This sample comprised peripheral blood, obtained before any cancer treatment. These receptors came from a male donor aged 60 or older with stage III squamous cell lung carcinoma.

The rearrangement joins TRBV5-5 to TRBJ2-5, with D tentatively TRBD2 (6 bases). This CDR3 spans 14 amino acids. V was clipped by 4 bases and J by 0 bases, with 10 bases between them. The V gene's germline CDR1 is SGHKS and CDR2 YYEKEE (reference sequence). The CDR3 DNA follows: TGTGCCAGCAGCCGCCCGGGGGACCAAGAGACCCAGTACTTC. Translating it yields CASSRPGDQETQYF.

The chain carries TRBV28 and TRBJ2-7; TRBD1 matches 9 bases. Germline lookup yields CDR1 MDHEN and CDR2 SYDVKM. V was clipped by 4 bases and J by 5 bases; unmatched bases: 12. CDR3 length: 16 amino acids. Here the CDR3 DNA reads TGTGCCAGCAGTTCCATCACAGGGGGCGCAAGGCACGAGCAGTACGTC. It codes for CASSSITGGARHEQYV.

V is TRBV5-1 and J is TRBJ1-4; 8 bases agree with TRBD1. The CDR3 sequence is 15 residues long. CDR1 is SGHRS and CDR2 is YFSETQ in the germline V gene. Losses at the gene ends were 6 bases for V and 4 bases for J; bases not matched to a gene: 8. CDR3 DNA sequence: TGCGCCAGCAATACGGGACAGGAGTATAATGAAAAACTGTTTTTT. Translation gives CASNTGQEYNEKLFF.

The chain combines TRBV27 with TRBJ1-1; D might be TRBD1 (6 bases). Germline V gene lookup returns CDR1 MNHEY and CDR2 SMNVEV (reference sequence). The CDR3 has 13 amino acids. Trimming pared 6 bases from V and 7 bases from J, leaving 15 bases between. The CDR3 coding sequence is TGTGCCAGCAGACGTCAGGACAGCCGTGAAGCTTTCTTT. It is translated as CASRRQDSREAFF.

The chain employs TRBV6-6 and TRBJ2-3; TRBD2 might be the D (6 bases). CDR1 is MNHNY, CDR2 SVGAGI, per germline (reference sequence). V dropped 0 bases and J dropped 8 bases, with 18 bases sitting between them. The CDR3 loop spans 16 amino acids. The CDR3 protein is CASSYSRDSRGGTQYF. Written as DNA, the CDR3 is TGTGCCAGCAGTTACTCGAGGGACTCGCGAGGAGGTACGCAGTATTTT.

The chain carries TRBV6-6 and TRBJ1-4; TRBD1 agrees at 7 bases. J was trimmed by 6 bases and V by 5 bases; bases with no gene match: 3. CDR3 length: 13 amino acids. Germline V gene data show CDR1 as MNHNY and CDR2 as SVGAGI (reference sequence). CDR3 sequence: CASSGGQYEKLFF. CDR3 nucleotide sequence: TGTGCCAGCAGTGGGGGACAGTATGAAAAACTGTTTTTT.

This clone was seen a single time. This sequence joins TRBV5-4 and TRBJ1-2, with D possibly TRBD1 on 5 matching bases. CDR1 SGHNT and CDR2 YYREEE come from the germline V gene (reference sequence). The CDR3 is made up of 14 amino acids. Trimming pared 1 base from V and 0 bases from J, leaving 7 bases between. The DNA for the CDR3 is TGTGCCAGCAGCTTGCAGGGACCTAACTATGGCTACACCTTC. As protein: CASSLQGPNYGYTF.

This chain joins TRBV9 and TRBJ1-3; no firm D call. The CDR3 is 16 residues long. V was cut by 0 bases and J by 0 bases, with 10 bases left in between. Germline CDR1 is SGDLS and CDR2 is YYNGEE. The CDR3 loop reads CASSVVGRNSGNTIYF. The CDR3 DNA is TGTGCCAGCAGCGTAGTGGGCAGGAACTCTGGAAACACCATATATTTT.

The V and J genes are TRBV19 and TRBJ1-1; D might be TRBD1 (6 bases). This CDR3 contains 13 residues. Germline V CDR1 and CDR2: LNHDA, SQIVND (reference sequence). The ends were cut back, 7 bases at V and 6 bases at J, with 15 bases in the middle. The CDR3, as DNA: TGTGCCAGTACCACCTACAGGGCTCCTGAAGCTTTCTTT. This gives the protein CASTTYRAPEAFF.

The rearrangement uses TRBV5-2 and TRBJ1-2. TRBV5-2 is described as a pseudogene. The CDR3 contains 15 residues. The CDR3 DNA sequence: TGCGCCAGCAGCCAAGTGAAGGGGACCAGCTATGGCTACACCTTC. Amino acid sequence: CASSQVKGTSYGYTF.

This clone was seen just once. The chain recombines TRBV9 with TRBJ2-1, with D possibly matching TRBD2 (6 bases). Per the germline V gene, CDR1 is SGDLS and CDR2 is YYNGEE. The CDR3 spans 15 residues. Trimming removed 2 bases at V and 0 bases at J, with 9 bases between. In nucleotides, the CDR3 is TGTGCCAGCAGCGTGCGGGGAAGCTCCTACAATGAGCAGTTCTTC. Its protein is CASSVRGSSYNEQFF.

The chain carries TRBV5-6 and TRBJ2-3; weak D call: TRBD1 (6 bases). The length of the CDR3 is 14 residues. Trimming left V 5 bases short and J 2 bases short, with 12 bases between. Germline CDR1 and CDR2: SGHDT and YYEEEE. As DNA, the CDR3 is TGTGCCAGCAGTCGACAGGCTATCACAGATACGCAGTATTTT. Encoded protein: CASSRQAITDTQYF.

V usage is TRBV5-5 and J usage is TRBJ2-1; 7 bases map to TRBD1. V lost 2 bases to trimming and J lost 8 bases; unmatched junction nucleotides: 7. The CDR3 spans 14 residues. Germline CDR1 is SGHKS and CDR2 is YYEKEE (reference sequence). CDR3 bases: TGTGCCAGCAGCTTTGAAGGGACAGCCCATGAGCAGTTCTTC. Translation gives CASSFEGTAHEQFF.

This CDR3 reads CASSFSTGEEKLFF. As DNA, the CDR3 is TGCGCCAGCAGCTTCTCCACAGGGGAAGAAAAACTGTTTTTT. This sequence joins TRBV5-1 and TRBJ1-4; TRBD1 agrees at 7 bases. J gave up 8 bases and V 2 bases, and 6 bases lay outside the gene matches. Germline values: CDR1 SGHRS, CDR2 YFSETQ. CDR3 length: 14 residues.

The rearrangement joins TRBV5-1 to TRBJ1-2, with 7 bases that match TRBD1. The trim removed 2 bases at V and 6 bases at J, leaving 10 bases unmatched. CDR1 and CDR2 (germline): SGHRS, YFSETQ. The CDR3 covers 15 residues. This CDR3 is CASSLVVGQVDGYTF. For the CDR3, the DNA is TGCGCCAGCAGCTTAGTTGTTGGACAGGTGGATGGCTACACCTTC.

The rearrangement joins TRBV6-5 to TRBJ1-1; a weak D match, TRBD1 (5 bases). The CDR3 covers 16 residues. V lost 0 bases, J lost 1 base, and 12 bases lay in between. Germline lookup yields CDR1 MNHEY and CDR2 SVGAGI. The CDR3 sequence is CASSYSRGVSNTEAFF. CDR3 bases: TGTGCCAGCAGTTACTCCCGGGGGGTTTCGAACACTGAAGCTTTCTTT.

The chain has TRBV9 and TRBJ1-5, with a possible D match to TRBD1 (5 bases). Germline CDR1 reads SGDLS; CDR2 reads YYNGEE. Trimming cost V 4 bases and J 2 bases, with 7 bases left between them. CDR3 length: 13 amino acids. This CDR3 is CASSRDGNQPQHF. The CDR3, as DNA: TGTGCCAGCAGCCGGGACGGCAATCAGCCCCAGCATTTT.

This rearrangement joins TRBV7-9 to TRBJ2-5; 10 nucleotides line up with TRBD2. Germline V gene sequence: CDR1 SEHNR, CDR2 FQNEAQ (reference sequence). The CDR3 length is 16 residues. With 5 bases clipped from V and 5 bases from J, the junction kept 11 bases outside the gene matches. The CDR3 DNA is TGTGCCAGCAGCCCTAGGGTAGCGGGGGGCGTGGAGACCCAGTACTTC. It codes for CASSPRVAGGVETQYF.

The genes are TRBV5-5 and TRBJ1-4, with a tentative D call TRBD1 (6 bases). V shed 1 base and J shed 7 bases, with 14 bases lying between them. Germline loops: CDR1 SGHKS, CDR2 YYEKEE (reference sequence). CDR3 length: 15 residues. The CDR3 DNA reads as TGTGCCAGCAGCTTGAATCCGGCAGGGGCTGAAAAACTGTTTTTT. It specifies CASSLNPAGAEKLFF. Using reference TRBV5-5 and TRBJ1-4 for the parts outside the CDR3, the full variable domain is DAGVTQSPTHLIKTRGQQVTLRCSPISGHKSVSWYQQVLGQGPQFIFQYYEKEERGRGNFPDRFSARQFPNYSSELNVNALLLGDSALYLCASSLNPAGAEKLFFGSGTQLSVL.